This TCR beta chain was profiled in a study of control samples from healthy donors and cancer patients. This CDR3 has 15 residues. V dropped 7 bases and J dropped 1 base, with 16 bases sitting between them. From germline, CDR1 is SGHRS and CDR2 YFSETQ. Produced via immunoSEQ multiplex PCR; TCRdb's table is partial and in-frame only. The data show roughly 47,000 clones, more than 70% seen once. What was sequenced was PBMCs. The sequence was obtained from a woman aged 55-75 years with lung cancer. This rearrangement joins TRBV5-1 to TRBJ2-3, with a weak D call TRBD2 (5 bases). The CDR3 region is CASRLEGLRTDTQYF. In DNA, the CDR3 is TGCGCCAGCCGTCTCGAGGGCCTTCGCACAGATACGCAGTATTTT.